The clone carrying this T cell receptor beta chain was detected a few times. This sample is part of a study of blood T cell repertoires in COVID-19. Study-level background: PBMCs, B-cell-depleted T cells, or T cells were the source of the cDNA or gDNA that made up the material.

Authors' analysis steps: Cell counts per sample came from amplifying reference gene primers. Using immunoSEQ multiplex PCR, the repertoire was profiled, and TCRdb retains in-frame clones only, with some absent. The DNA was the basis for D and trimming; V, J and clone size are from that table. In the table there are 300,000 or so clones, 88% of which are singletons. The source of this sequence is a woman aged 25 to 39 who had recovered from COVID-19. The sample taken for sequencing was peripheral blood.

CDR3 amino acids: CASSQGRQMNTEAFF. The DNA of the CDR3 is TGCGCCAGCAGCCAAGGGAGACAGATGAACACTGAAGCTTTCTTT. The chain links TRBV4-1 to TRBJ1-1, with D possibly being TRBD1 (5 bases). This CDR3 contains 15 residues. Looked up from germline, CDR1 is MGHRA and CDR2 is YSYEKL. The V and J ends lost 1 base and 0 bases respectively, with 9 bases between them.